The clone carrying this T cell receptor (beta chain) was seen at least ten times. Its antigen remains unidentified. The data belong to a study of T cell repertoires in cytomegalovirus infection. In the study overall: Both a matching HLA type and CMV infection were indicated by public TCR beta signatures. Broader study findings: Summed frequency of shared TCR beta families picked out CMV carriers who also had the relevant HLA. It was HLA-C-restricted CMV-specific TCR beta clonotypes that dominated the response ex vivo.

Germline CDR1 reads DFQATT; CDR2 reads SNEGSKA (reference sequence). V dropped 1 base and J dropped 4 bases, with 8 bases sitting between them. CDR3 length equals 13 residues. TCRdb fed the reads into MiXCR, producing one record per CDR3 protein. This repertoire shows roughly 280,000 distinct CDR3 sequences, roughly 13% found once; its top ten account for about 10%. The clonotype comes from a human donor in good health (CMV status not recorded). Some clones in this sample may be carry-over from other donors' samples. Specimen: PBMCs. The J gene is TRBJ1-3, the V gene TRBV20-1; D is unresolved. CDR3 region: CSARAVEGNTIYF. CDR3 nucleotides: TGCAGTGCTAGAGCCGTTGAGGGAAACACCATATATTTT.